The sequence of this TCR beta chain was determined in a study of technical replicates of blood from a few donors (dated 2017 in TCRdb). This clone was seen only once. The antigen this receptor binds is unknown. Base qualities are missing; no much larger clone stands one base away. The CDR3, cysteine through phenylalanine, is 16 amino acids long. Here the CDR3 DNA is all that survives: 48 bases in frame from base 1. The germline V end is reduced by 1 base and the J end by 2 bases; junction bases left unmatched: 7. According to the germline V gene (reference sequence), CDR1 reads LNHDA and CDR2 reads SQIVND. Library preparation employed the immunoSEQ multiplex PCR assay. This is the immuneACCESS table as TCRdb keeps it, with only in-frame sequences that have V and J called. A part of the clones is gone; compared with another copy, unresolved V genes explain less than half, and the rest is unexplained. For this sample there are 68,000 or so clones; roughly 93% appear just once. The ten largest clones represent approximately 0.38% of the sample.

Sequences were obtained from T cells isolated from PBMCs. The sequence derives from a human donor in good health. The sequence joins TRBV19 to TRBJ2-5, and TRBD2 matches 7 of the central bases. The sequenced DNA: TGTGCCAGTAGTATAGGAGCTAGCGGAGGGCAAGAGACCCAGTACTTC. It is translated as CASSIGASGGQETQYF.